This paragraph covers one TCR beta chain sequence. CDR3 length: 12 residues. CDR1 and CDR2 from the germline V gene are KGHSH and LQKENI. V lost 3 bases and J 4 bases, leaving 6 bases between the germline ends. Primers for the PCR totalled 60 Vbeta and 13 Jbeta. The method was immunoSEQ multiplex PCR; TCRdb's version includes in-frame clones alone and lacks a portion of them. Among roughly 150,000 clones listed, 70% to 90% were seen once. These data originate in a study of cytomegalovirus exposure and HLA in healthy donors. Sequencing input: PBMCs. The sequence derives from a woman under 30 in good health and CMV-seronegative. The chain recombines TRBV18 with TRBJ1-1; no definite D call. This chain's CDR3 is CASSPLRTEAFF. CDR3 bases: TGTGCCAGCTCACCCCTCCGCACTGAAGCTTTCTTT.